This TCR beta chain was retrieved from a study of T-cell memory formation after mild COVID-19. With 6 bases removed from V and 4 bases from J, the gap between germline ends came to 9 bases. CDR3 size: 12 residues. CDR1 and CDR2 from the germline V gene are LNHDA and SQIVND (reference sequence). This clonotype was found a few times. TCRdb re-derived calls from the 5' RACE reads in MiXCR, one entry per CDR3 protein. In the table there are around 210,000 distinct CDR3 sequences, roughly 10% of which are singletons. This rearrangement joins TRBV19 to TRBJ1-2; no firm D call. The sequence derives from a man aged 18 to 29 who had mild COVID-19 (a few samples of this study predate the infection). Cell type and time point are not known. Sequenced input: PBMCs or a T cell subset sorted from them (not recorded which). The DNA for the CDR3 is TGTGCCAGTAGCGAGAATTCCTATGGCTACACCTTC. It codes for CASSENSYGYTF.